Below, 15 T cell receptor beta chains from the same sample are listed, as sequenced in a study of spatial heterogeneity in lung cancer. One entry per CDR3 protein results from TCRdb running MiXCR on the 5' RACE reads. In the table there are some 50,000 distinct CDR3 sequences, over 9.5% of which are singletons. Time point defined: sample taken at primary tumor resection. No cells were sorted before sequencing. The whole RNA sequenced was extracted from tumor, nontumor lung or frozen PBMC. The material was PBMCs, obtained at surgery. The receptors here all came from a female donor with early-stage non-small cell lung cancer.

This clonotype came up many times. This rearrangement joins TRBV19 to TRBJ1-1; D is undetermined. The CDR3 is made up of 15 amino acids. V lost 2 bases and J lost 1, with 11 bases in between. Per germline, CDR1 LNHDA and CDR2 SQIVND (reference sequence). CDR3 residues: CASSIIGAGNTEAFF. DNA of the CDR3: TGTGCCAGTAGTATAATTGGCGCAGGGAACACTGAAGCTTTCTTT.

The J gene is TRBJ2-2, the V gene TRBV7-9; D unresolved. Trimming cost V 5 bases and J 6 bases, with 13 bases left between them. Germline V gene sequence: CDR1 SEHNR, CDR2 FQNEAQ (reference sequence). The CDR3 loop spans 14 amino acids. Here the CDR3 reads CASSPSEGPGELFF. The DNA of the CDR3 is TGTGCCAGCAGCCCCAGCGAAGGTCCCGGGGAGCTGTTTTTT. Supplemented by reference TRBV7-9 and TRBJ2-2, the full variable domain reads DTGVSQNPRHKITKRGQNVTFRCDPISEHNRLYWYRQTLGQGPEFLTYFQNEAQLEKSRLLSDRFSAERPKGSFSTLEIQRTEQGDSAMYLCASSPSEGPGELFFGEGSRLTVL.

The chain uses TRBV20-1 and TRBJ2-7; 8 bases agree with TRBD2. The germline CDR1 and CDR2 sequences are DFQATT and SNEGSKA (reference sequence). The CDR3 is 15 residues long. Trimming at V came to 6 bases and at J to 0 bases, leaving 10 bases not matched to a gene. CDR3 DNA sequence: TGCAGTGCCCCTCCCAGCGGGGGAAACTCCTACGAGCAGTACTTC. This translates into CSAPPSGGNSYEQYF.

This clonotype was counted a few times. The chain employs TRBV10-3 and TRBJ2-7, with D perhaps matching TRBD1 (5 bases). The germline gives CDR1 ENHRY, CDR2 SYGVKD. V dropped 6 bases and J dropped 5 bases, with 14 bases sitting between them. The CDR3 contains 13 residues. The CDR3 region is CAIRSRVFDEQYF. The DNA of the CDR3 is TGTGCCATCAGGTCCAGGGTATTCGACGAGCAGTACTTC.

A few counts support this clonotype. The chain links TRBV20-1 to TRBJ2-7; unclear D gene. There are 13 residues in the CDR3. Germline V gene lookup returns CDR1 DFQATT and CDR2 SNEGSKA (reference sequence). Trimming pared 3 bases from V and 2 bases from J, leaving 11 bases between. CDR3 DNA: TGCAGTGCTAGGTTCCGATCTACCTACGAGCAGTACTTC. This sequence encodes CSARFRSTYEQYF.

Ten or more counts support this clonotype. The CDR3 DNA sequence: TGTGCCAGCAGTGCGTCAGCACACACCTACGAGCAGTACTTC. It specifies CASSASAHTYEQYF. V usage is TRBV6-1 and J usage is TRBJ2-7; D not resolved. The CDR3 covers 14 residues. Trimming removed 4 bases from V and 2 bases from J, with 12 bases in between. CDR1 is MNHNS and CDR2 is SASEGT in the germline V gene.

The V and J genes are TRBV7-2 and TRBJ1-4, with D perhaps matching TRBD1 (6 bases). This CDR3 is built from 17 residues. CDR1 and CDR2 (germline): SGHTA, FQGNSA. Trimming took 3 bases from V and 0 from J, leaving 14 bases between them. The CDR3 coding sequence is TGTGCCAGCAGCTTCGGGGGTAGGGGGACAACTAATGAAAAACTGTTTTTT. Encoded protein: CASSFGGRGTTNEKLFF.

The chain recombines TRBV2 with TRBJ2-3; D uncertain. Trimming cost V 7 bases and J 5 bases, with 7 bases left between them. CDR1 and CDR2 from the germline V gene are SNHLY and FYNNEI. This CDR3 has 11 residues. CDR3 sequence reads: CASTLGDTQYF. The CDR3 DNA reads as TGTGCCAGCACATTAGGAGATACGCAGTATTTT. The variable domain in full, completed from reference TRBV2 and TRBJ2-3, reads EPEVTQTPSHQVTQMGQEVILRCVPISNHLYFYWYRQILGQKVEFLVSFYNNEISEKSEIFDDQFSVERPDGSNFTLKIRSTKLEDSAMYFCASTLGDTQYFGPGTRLTVL.

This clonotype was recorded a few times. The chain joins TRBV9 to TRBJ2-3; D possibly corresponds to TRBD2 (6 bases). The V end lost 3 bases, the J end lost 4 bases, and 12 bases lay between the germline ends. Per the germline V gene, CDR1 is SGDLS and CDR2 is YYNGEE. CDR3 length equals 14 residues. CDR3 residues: CASSDQAGSDTQYF. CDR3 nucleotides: TGTGCCAGCAGCGACCAGGCGGGGTCAGATACGCAGTATTTT. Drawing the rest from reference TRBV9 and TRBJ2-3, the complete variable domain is DSGVTQTPKHLITATGQRVTLRCSPRSGDLSVYWYQQSLDQGLQFLIQYYNGEERAKGNILERFSAQQFPDLHSELNLSSLELGDSALYFCASSDQAGSDTQYFGPGTRLTVL.

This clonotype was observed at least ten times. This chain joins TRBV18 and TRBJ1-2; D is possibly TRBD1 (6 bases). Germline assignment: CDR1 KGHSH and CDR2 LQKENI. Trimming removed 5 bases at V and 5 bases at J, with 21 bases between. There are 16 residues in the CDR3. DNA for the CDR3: TGTGCCAGCTCAGCAACAGGGAGCCGAGCGCCTTATGGCTACACCTTC. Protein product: CASSATGSRAPYGYTF.

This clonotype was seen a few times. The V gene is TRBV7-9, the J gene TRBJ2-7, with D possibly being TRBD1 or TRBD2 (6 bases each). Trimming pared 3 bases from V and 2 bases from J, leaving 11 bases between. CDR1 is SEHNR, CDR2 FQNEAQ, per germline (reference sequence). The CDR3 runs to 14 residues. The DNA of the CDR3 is TGTGCCAGCAGCTTTGAGGGGGGCACCTACGAGCAGTACTTC. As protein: CASSFEGGTYEQYF.

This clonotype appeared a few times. CDR3 amino acids: CPRVAEQYF. DNA of the CDR3: TGCCCCAGGGTCGCCGAGCAGTACTTC. The chain has TRBV20-1 and TRBJ2-7; D perhaps matches TRBD1 (5 bases). CDR3 length equals 9 residues. Germline V gives CDR1 DFQATT, CDR2 SNEGSKA (reference sequence).

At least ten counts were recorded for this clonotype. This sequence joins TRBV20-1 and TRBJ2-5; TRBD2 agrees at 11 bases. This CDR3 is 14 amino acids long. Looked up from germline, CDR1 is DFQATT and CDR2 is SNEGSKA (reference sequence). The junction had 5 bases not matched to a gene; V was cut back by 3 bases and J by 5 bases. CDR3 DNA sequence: TGCAGTGCTAGGGTAGCGGGGGGGCTGGAGACCCAGTACTTC. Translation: CSARVAGGLETQYF.

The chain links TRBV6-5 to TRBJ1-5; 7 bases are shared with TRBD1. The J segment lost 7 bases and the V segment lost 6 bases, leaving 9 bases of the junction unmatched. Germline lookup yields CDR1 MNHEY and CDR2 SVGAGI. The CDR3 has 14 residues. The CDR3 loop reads CASSPNRGRQPQHF. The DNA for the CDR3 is TGTGCCAGCAGCCCCAACAGGGGTAGGCAGCCCCAGCATTTT.

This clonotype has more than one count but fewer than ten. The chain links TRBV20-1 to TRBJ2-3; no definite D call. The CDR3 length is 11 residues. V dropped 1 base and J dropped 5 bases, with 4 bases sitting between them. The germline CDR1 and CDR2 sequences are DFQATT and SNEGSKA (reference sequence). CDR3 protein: CSARAGDTQYF. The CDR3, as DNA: TGCAGTGCTAGAGCGGGAGATACGCAGTATTTT.